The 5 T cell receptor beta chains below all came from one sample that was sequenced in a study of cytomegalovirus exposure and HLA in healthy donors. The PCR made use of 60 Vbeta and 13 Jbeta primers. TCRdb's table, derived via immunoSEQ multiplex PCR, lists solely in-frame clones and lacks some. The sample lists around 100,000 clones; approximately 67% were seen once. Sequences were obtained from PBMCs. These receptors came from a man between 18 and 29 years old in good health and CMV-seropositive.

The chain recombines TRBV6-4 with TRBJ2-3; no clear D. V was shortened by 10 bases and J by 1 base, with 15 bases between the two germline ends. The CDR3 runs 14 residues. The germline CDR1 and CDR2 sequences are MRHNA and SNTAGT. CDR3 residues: CATVLPRGTDTQYF. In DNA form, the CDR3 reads TGTGCCACAGTCTTGCCACGGGGCACAGATACGCAGTATTTT.

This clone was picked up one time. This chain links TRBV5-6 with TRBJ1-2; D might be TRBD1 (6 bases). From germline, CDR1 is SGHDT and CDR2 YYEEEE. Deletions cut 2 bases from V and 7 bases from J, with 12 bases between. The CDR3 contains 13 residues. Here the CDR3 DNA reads TGTGCCAGCAGCTTCGGACAGTTATCTGGCTACACCTTC. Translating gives CASSFGQLSGYTF.

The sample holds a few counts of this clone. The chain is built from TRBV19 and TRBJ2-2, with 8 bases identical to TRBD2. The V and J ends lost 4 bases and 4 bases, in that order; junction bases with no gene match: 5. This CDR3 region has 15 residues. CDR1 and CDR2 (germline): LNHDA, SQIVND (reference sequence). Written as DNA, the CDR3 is TGTGCCAGTAGTAGCGGGGGGCGGAGCACCGGGGAGCTGTTTTTT. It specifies CASSSGGRSTGELFF. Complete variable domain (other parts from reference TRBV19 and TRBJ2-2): DGGITQSPKYLFRKEGQNVTLSCEQNLNHDAMYWYRQDPGQGLRLIYYSQIVNDFQKGDIAEGYSVSREKKESFPLTVTSAQKNPTAFYLCASSSGGRSTGELFFGEGSRLTVL.

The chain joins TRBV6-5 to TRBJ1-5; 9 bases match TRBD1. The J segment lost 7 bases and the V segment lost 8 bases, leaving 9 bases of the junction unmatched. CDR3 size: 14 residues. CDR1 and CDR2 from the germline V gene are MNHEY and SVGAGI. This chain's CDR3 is CASGRTGAGQPQHF. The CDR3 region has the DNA TGTGCCAGCGGACGGACAGGGGCCGGGCAGCCCCAGCATTTT.

CDR3: CASSTFSGEQFF. The CDR3, as DNA: TGTGCCAGCAGTACCTTTAGCGGGGAGCAGTTCTTC. The chain has TRBV6-1 and TRBJ2-1; TRBD2 matches 7 bases. Germline V gene lookup returns CDR1 MNHNS and CDR2 SASEGT. V trimming: 5 bases; J trimming: 10 bases; junction bases outside the gene matches: 5. This CDR3 is built from 12 residues.